The present entry profiles one T cell receptor beta chain with its context. Its target is not known. The CDR3 is 12 amino acids. Germline lookup yields CDR1 MNHNS and CDR2 SASEGT. V lost 7 bases, J lost 2 bases, and 6 bases lay in between. With ipilimumab providing CTLA-4 blockade, focal radiation was administered to patients who had chemo-refractory metastatic non-small-cell lung cancer. Sequencing used immunoSEQ multiplex PCR; TCRdb keeps in-frame clones, though not all of them. The sample lists roughly 50,000 clones, roughly 76% occurring once. The sample comes from a study of radiotherapy plus CTLA-4 blockade in lung cancer. Study-level findings and limits: Alongside interferon-beta, early blood T cell clone dynamics were reportedly the best predictor of response.

This chain connects TRBV6-1 to TRBJ2-1; unclear D gene. Source: peripheral blood, taken from a patient treated with radiotherapy plus ipilimumab. The clonotype comes from a human donor with non-small cell lung cancer who had stable disease on radiotherapy plus ipilimumab. CDR3 region: CASTGPYNEQFF. DNA for the CDR3: TGTGCCAGCACTGGTCCCTACAATGAGCAGTTCTTC.